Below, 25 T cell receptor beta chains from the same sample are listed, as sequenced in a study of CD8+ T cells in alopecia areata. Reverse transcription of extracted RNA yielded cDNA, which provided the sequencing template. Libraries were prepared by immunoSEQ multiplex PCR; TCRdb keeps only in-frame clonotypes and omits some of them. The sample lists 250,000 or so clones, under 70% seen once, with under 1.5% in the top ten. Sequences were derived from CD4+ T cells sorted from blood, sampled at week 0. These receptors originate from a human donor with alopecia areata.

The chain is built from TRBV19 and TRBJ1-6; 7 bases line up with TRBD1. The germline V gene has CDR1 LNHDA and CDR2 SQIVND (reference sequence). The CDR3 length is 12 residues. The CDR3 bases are TGTGCAGTAGACCAGGGGGATTCACCCCTCCACTTT. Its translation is CAVDQGDSPLHF.

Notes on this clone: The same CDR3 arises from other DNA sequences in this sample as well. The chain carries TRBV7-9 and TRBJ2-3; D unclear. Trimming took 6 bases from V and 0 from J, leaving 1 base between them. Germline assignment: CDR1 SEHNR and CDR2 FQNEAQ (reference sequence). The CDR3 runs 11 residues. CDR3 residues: CASSSTDTQYF. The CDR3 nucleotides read TGTGCCAGCAGTAGCACAGATACGCAGTATTTT.

The chain's CDR3 is CASRWDLGPGEQYF. The CDR3 DNA is TGTGCCAGCAGATGGGACTTGGGGCCTGGAGAGCAGTACTTC. The chain joins TRBV6-1 to TRBJ2-7; a weak D match, TRBD2 (6 bases). CDR3 size: 14 residues. CDR1 is MNHNS and CDR2 is SASEGT in the germline V gene. Trimming took off 6 bases at V and 7 bases at J, with 19 bases between the two ends.

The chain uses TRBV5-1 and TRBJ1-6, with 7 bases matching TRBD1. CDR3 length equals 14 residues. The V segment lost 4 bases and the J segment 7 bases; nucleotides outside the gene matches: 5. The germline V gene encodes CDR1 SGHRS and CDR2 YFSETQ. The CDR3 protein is CASSRTGENSPLHF. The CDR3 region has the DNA TGCGCCAGCAGCCGTACAGGGGAAAATTCACCCCTCCACTTT.

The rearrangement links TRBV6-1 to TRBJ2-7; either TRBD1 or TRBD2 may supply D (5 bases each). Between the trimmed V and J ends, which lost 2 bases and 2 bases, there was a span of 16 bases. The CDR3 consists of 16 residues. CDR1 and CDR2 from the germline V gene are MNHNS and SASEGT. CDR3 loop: CASSEFASGTPYEQYF. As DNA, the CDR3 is TGTGCCAGCAGTGAATTCGCCTCCGGGACCCCCTACGAGCAGTACTTC.

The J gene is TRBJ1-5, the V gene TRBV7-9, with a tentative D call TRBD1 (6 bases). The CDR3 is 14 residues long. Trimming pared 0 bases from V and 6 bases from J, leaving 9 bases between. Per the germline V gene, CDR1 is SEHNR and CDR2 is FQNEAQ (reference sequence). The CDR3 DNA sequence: TGTGCCAGCAGCTTAGCACAGGGAACTCAGCCCCAGCATTTT. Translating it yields CASSLAQGTQPQHF.

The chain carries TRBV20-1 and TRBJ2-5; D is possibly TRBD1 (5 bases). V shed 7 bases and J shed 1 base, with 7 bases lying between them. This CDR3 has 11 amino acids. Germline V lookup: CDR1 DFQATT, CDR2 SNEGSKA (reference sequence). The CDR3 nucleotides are TGCAGTGGGACATTCCAAGAGACCCAGTACTTC. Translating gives CSGTFQETQYF.

The CDR3 reads CASSYSGPYQETQYF. DNA for the CDR3: TGCGCCAGCTCCTACAGCGGGCCGTACCAAGAGACCCAGTACTTC. The chain uses TRBV5-1 and TRBJ2-5, with TRBD2 as a possible D gene (6 bases). The CDR3 extends over 15 amino acids. Germline CDR1 reads SGHRS; CDR2 reads YFSETQ. V was trimmed by 7 bases and J by 0 bases, leaving 16 bases between them. The full variable domain, its missing parts supplied by reference TRBV5-1 and TRBJ2-5, is KAGVTQTPRYLIKTRGQQVTLSCSPISGHRSVSWYQQTPGQGLQFLFEYFSETQRNKGNFPGRFSGRQFSNSRSEMNVSTLELGDSALYLCASSYSGPYQETQYFGPGTRLLVL.

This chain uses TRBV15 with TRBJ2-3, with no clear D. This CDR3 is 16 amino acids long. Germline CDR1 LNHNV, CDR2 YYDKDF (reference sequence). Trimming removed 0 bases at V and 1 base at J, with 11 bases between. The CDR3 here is CATSRDEQLGTDTQYF. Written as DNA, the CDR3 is TGTGCCACCAGCAGAGATGAACAGTTAGGCACAGATACGCAGTATTTT.

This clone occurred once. CDR3 sequence: CASSVQAEAFF. The CDR3 bases are TGTGCCAGCTCGGTGCAGGCTGAAGCTTTCTTT. This chain links TRBV2 with TRBJ1-1; D not resolved. Between the trimmed V and J ends, which lost 8 bases and 6 bases, there was a span of 10 bases. Germline values: CDR1 SNHLY, CDR2 FYNNEI. The length of the CDR3 is 11 residues.

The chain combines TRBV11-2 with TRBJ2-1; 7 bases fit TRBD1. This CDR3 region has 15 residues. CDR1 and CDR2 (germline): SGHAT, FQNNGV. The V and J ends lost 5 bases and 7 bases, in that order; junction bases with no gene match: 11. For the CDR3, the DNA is TGTGCCAGCAGCCCGTGGACAGGTTTCGTGAATGAGCAGTTCTTC. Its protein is CASSPWTGFVNEQFF.

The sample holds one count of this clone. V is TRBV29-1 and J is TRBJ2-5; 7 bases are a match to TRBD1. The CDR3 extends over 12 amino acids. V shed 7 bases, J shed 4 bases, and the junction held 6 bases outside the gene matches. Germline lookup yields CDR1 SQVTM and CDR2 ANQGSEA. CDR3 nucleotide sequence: TGCAGCGGCCGGGACAGAAGAGAGACCCAGTACTTC. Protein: CSGRDRRETQYF.

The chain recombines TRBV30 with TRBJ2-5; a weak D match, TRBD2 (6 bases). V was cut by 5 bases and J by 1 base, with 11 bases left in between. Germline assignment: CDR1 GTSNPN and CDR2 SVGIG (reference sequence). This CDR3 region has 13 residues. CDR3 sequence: CAWSGTLQETQYF. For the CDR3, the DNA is TGTGCCTGGTCCGGGACTCTCCAAGAGACCCAGTACTTC.

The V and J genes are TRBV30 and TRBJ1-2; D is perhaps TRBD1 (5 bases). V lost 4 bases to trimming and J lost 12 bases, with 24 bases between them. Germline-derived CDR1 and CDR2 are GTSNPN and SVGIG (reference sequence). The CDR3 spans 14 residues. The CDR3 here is CAWTNPRVGARHTF. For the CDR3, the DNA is TGTGCCTGGACCAACCCCCGGGTTGGGGCGAGACACACCTTC.

Here the CDR3 reads CASSRTPGYEQYF. Here the CDR3 DNA reads TGTGCCAGCAGTCGGACCCCGGGGTACGAGCAGTACTTC. The chain links TRBV6-1 to TRBJ2-7; tentative D call: TRBD2 (5 bases). Looked up from germline, CDR1 is MNHNS and CDR2 is SASEGT. V lost 5 bases and J 4 bases, leaving 12 bases between the germline ends. This CDR3 spans 13 amino acids.

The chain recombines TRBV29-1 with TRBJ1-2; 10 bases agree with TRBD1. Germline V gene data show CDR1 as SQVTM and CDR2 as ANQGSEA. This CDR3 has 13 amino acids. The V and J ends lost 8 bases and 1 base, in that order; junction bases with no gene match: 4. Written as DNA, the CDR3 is TGCAGCACCCGGACAGGGGGTAACTATGGCTACACCTTC. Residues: CSTRTGGNYGYTF.

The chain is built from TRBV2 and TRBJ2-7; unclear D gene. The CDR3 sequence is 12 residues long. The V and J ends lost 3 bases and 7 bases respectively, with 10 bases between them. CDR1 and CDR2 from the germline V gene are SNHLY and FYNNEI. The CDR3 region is CASSEVGQEQYF. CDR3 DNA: TGTGCCAGCAGTGAGGTAGGGCAAGAGCAGTACTTC. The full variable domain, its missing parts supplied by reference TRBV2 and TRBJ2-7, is EPEVTQTPSHQVTQMGQEVILRCVPISNHLYFYWYRQILGQKVEFLVSFYNNEISEKSEIFDDQFSVERPDGSNFTLKIRSTKLEDSAMYFCASSEVGQEQYFGPGTRLTVT.

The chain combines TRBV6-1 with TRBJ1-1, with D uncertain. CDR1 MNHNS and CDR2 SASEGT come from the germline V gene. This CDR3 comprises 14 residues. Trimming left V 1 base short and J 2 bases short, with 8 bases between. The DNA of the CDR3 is TGTGCCAGCAGTGAAGTCACAGTTAACACTGAAGCTTTCTTT. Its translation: CASSEVTVNTEAFF.

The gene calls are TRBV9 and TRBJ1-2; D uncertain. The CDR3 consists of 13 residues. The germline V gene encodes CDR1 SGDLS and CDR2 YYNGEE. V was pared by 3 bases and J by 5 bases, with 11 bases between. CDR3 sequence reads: CASSGVEGYGYTF. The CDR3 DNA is TGTGCCAGCAGCGGAGTGGAAGGGTATGGCTACACCTTC.

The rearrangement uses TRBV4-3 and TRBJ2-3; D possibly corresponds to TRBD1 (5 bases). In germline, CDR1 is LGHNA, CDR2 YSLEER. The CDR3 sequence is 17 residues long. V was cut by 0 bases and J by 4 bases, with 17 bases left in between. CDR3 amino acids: CASSQDGRRVGSDTQYF. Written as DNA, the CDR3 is TGCGCCAGCAGCCAAGATGGACGCAGGGTGGGGTCAGATACGCAGTATTTT.

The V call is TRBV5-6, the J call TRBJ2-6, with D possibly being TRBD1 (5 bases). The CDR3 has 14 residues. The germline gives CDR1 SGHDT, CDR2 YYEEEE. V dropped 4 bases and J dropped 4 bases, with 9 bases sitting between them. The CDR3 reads CASSNKGGANVLTF. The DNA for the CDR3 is TGTGCCAGCAGCAACAAGGGGGGGGCCAACGTCCTGACTTTC. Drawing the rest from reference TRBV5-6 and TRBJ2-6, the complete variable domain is DAGVTQSPTHLIKTRGQQVTLRCSPKSGHDTVSWYQQALGQGPQFIFQYYEEEERQRGNFPDRFSGHQFPNYSSELNVNALLLGDSALYLCASSNKGGANVLTFGAGSRLTVL.

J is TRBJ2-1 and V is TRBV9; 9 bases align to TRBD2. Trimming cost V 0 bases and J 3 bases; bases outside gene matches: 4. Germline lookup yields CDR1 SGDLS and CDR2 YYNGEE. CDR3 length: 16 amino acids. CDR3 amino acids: CASSVGAAGGYNEQFF. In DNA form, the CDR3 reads TGTGCCAGCAGCGTAGGTGCAGCGGGGGGCTACAATGAGCAGTTCTTC.

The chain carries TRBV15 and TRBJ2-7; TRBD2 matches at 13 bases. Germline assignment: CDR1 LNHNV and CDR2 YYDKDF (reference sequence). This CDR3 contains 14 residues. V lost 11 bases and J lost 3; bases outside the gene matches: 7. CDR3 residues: CAALRTSGGYEQYF. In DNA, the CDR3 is TGTGCCGCCCTCAGGACTAGCGGGGGCTACGAGCAGTACTTC.

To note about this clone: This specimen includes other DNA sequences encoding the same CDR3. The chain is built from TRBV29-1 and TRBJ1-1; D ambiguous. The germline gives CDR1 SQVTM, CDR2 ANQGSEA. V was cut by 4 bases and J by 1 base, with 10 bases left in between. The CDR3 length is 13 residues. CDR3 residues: CSVARQENTEAFF. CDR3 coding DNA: TGCAGCGTTGCCCGTCAGGAGAACACTGAAGCTTTCTTT.

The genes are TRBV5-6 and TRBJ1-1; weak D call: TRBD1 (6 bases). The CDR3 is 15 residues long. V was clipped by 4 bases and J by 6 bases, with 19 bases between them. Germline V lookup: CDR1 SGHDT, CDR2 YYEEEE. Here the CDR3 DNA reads TGTGCCAGCAGCACCGGGACACGACCAGGGTCTGAAGCTTTCTTT. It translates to CASSTGTRPGSEAFF.